This T cell receptor beta chain was documented in a study of shared clonotypes between healthy human individuals. Study-level information: CD8 memory received one plate per donor, CD8 naive two, CD4 memory three and CD4 naive three. Overall study findings and caveats: Naive subsets, compared against memory subsets, generally had larger estimated richness values. It was observed that about 5% of naive CD4 clonotypes were shared across a handful of donors.

With respect to this clone: The target antigen is unknown.

The deep-level immunoSEQ assay was used. Libraries were prepared by immunoSEQ multiplex PCR; TCRdb keeps only in-frame clonotypes and omits some of them. The sample records over 950,000 clones, 70% to 80% being singletons. The germline gives CDR1 LGHNA, CDR2 YNFKEQ. The CDR3 extends over 14 amino acids. V lost 1 base, J lost 1 base, and 4 bases lay in between. The chain uses TRBV4-2 and TRBJ2-2; D not certain. The sequenced sample consisted of memory CD4+ T cells from PBMCs. As to subset: CD45RA-negative fraction. The sequence was collected from a young man in good health. Some clones in this sample may be carry-over from other donors' samples. The CDR3 region is CASSQAGNTGELFF. CDR3 sequence (DNA): TGTGCCAGCAGCCAAGCCGGGAACACCGGGGAGCTGTTTTTT.